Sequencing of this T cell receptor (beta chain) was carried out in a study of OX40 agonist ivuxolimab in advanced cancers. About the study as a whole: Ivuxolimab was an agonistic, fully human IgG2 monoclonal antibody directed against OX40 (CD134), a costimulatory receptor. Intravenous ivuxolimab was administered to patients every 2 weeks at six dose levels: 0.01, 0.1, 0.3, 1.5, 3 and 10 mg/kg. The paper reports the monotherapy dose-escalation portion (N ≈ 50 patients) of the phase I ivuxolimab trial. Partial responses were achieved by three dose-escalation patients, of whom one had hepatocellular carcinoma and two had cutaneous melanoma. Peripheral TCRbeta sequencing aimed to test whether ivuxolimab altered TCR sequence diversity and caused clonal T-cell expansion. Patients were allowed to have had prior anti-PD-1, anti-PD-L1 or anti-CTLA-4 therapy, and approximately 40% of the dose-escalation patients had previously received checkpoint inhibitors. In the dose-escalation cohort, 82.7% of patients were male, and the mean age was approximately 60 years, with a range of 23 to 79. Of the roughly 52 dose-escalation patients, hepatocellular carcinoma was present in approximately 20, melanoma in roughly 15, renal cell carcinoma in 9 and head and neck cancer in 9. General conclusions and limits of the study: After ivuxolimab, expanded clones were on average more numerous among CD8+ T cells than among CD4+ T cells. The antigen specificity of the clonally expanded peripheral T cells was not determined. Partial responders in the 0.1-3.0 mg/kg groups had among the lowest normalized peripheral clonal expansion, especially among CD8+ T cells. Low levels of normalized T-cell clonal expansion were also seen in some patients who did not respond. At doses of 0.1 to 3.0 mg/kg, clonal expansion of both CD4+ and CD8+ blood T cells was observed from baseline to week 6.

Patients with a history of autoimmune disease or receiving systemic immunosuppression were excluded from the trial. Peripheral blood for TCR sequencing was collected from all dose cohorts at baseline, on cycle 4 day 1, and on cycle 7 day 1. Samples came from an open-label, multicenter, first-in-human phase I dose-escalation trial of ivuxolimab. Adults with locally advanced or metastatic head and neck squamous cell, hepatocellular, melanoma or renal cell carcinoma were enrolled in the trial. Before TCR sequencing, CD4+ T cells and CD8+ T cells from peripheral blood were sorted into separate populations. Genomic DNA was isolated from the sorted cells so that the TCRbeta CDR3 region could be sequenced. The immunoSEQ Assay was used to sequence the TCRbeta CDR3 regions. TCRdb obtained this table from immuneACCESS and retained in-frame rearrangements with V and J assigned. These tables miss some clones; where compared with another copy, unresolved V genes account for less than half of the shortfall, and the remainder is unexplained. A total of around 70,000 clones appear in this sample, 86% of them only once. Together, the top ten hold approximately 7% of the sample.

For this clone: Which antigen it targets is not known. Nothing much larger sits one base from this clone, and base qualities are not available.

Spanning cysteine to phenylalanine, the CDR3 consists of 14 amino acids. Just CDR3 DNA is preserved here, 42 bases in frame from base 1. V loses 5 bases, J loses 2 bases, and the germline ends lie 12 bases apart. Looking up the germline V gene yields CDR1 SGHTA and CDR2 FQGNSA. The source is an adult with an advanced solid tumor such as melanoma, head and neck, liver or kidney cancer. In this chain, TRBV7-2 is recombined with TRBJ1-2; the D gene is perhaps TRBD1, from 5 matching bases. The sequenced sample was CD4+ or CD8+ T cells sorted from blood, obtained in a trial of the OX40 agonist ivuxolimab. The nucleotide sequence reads TGTGCCAGCAGCCTACAGGAGATAAACTATGGCTACACCTTC. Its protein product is CASSLQEINYGYTF. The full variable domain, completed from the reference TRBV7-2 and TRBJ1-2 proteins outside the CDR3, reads GAGVSQSPSNKVTEKGKDVELRCDPISGHTALYWYRQSLGQGLEFLIYFQGNSAPDKSGLPSDRFSAERTGGSVSTLTIQRTQQEDSAVYLCASSLQEINYGYTFGSGTRLTVV.